This T cell receptor beta chain emerged from a study of siplizumab effects on memory and regulatory T cells. General observations from the study: The apparent diversity of naive T cells exceeded that of memory cells, and naive T cells seemed to make a major contribution to the alloresponse.

About this clone itself: Its matching antigen is unknown. This same CDR3 is encoded by further DNA sequences in the sample.

Germline V gene sequence: CDR1 SNHLY, CDR2 FYNNEI. CDR3 length equals 14 residues. V lost 6 bases and J 0 bases, leaving 11 bases between the germline ends. TCRdb's copy holds only in-frame clones and misses some; the assay was immunoSEQ multiplex PCR. The sample lists about 100,000 clones; around nine tenths were seen once. The sequence came from a human donor in good health. Sequences were obtained from non-Treg CD4+ T cells sorted from blood. The V and J genes are TRBV2 and TRBJ1-1, with D possibly TRBD1 on 6 matching bases. The CDR3 sequence is CASRRGQMNTEAFF. Written as DNA, the CDR3 is TGTGCCAGCAGGCGCGGACAGATGAACACTGAAGCTTTCTTT.